Each of the 10 T cell receptor beta chains below was sequenced from the same sample in a study of CD8+ T cells in alopecia areata. cDNA prepared by RNA extraction and subsequent reverse transcription served as the template for sequencing. Measured with immunoSEQ multiplex PCR; TCRdb has only the in-frame clones, and not every one. The data hold around 34,000 clones, with roughly half observed a single time. Specimen: NKG2D-high CD8+ T cells sorted from blood. The receptors were gathered from a human donor with alopecia areata.

The gene calls are TRBV7-9 and TRBJ2-7; 7 nucleotides line up with TRBD1. Germline V gene sequence: CDR1 SEHNR, CDR2 FQNEAQ (reference sequence). Trimming took 0 bases from V and 7 from J; bases not matched to a gene: 0. The CDR3 contains 12 residues. This chain's CDR3 is CASSLATGEQYF. In DNA form, the CDR3 reads TGTGCCAGCAGCTTAGCGACAGGGGAGCAGTACTTC.

This rearrangement joins TRBV7-9 to TRBJ2-2; TRBD1 matches at 8 bases. The CDR3 loop spans 16 amino acids. Germline lookup yields CDR1 SEHNR and CDR2 FQNEAQ (reference sequence). The ends lost 4 bases at V and 2 bases at J; junction bases unmatched: 6. This CDR3 reads CASSWTGLTNTGELFF. The CDR3 bases are TGTGCCAGCAGCTGGACAGGGCTGACCAACACCGGGGAGCTGTTTTTT.

V and J are TRBV7-8 and TRBJ2-4; 7 positions match TRBD2. CDR3 length: 18 amino acids. Trimming at V came to 3 bases and at J to 6 bases, leaving 17 bases not matched to a gene. The germline V gene encodes CDR1 SGHVS and CDR2 FQNEAQ. CDR3 residues: CASSFPQRAGGDGNIQYF. In DNA, the CDR3 is TGTGCCAGCAGCTTCCCCCAAAGGGCTGGGGGGGACGGAAACATTCAGTACTTC. Complete variable domain (other parts from reference TRBV7-8 and TRBJ2-4): GAGVSQSPRYKVAKRGQDVALRCDPISGHVSLFWYQQALGQGPEFLTYFQNEAQLDKSGLPSDRFFAERPEGSVSTLKIQRTQQEDSAVYLCASSFPQRAGGDGNIQYFGAGTRLSVL.

The chain has TRBV13 and TRBJ1-2; possibly TRBD1 for D (6 bases). The CDR3 is 14 amino acids. CDR1 PRHDT and CDR2 FYEKMQ come from the germline V gene (reference sequence). Trimming shortened V by 1 base and J by 4 bases, and 10 bases separated the two germline ends. The chain's CDR3 is CASSLEGDVYGYTF. The CDR3 bases are TGTGCCAGCAGCTTAGAGGGGGATGTCTATGGCTACACCTTC.

The rearrangement links TRBV9 to TRBJ2-7; D uncertain. The J call is in doubt because the DNA end fits TRBJ2-5 better. Germline V gives CDR1 SGDLS, CDR2 YYNGEE. The CDR3 extends over 14 amino acids. In nucleotides, the CDR3 is TGTGCCAGCAGCAAGACCCTGAAATCAGAGACCCAGTACTTC. Its protein is CASSKTLKSETQYF.

The chain links TRBV2 to TRBJ1-5; D is ambiguous. Germline CDR1 is SNHLY and CDR2 is FYNNEI. CDR3 length: 14 amino acids. Trimming took 4 bases from V and 6 from J, leaving 13 bases between them. CDR3 region: CASSVSSRGQPQHF. The DNA of the CDR3 is TGTGCCAGCAGTGTCTCTTCCCGGGGTCAGCCCCAGCATTTT.

This sequence joins TRBV28 and TRBJ1-1, with 7 bases identical to TRBD1. This CDR3 comprises 16 residues. V lost 5 bases to trimming and J lost 0 bases; unmatched junction nucleotides: 9. Per the germline V gene, CDR1 is MDHEN and CDR2 is SYDVKM. CDR3 sequence reads: CASSLGQALMNTEAFF. The CDR3, as DNA: TGTGCCAGCAGTCTCGGACAGGCCCTCATGAACACTGAAGCTTTCTTT.

V and J are TRBV12-5 and TRBJ2-2; 9 positions agree with TRBD2. Looked up from germline, CDR1 is LGHNT and CDR2 is FRNRAP. The V and J ends lost 5 bases and 3 bases, in that order; junction bases with no gene match: 7. This CDR3 is built from 16 residues. The CDR3 nucleotides read TGTGCTAGTGGTCTCCCAGCGGGGGGCCACACCGGGGAGCTGTTTTTT. Protein sequence: CASGLPAGGHTGELFF.

The chain has TRBV4-2 and TRBJ2-7; 11 nucleotides align to TRBD1. This CDR3 is built from 15 residues. Trimming cost V 4 bases and J 2 bases; bases outside gene matches: 4. Germline CDR1 LGHNA, CDR2 YNFKEQ. Written as DNA, the CDR3 is TGTGCCAGCAGCCTCGGGACAGGGGGGGCCTACGAGCAGTACTTC. Residues: CASSLGTGGAYEQYF.

The CDR3 DNA reads as TGTGCCAGCAGCCCCAGGGACGGCTCTTACGAGCAGTACTTC. This codes for CASSPRDGSYEQYF. The chain links TRBV13 to TRBJ2-7; perhaps D is TRBD1 or TRBD2 (5 bases each). This CDR3 has 14 residues. Trimming cost V 5 bases and J 4 bases, with 15 bases left between them. The germline gives CDR1 PRHDT, CDR2 FYEKMQ (reference sequence).